What follows describes a single T cell receptor (beta chain). Its antigen is not known. Only in-frame clones appear in the TCRdb table, and some are missing; sequencing was by immunoSEQ multiplex PCR. The sample comprises fewer than 1 million clones, about 96% of which are singletons, and 0.2% to 0.25% rests with the top ten. Naive CD8 cells lacked CD45RO and underwent positive selection for CCR7, leaving out terminally differentiated effector memory CD45RA+ cells. V trimming: 3 bases; J trimming: 5 bases; junction bases outside the gene matches: 4. The V gene's germline CDR1 is SGDLS and CDR2 YYNGEE. The CDR3 sequence is 14 residues long. These data come from a study of shared clonotypes between healthy human individuals. The overall study: The donor group consisted of two women and a few men, aged 18 to 49.

Study-wide points: Donors were few, which limited the genetic and exposure-history diversity represented. Clonotypes shared by all four sorted-subset donors had higher generation probabilities than non-shared clonotypes. The researchers took only blood, and tissue repertoires probably look different.

The TCR was taken from a young man in good health. Material for sequencing was naive CD8+ T cells sorted from blood. The chain joins TRBV9 to TRBJ2-3, with 9 bases lining up with TRBD1. As DNA, the CDR3 is TGTGCCAGCAGCGAGGACAGGGGTGAAGATACGCAGTATTTT. Translating gives CASSEDRGEDTQYF.